This T cell receptor (beta chain) was identified in a study of cytomegalovirus exposure and HLA in healthy donors. Study-level findings and limits: Rates of TCR association differed by HLA locus in a later analysis, with DRB1 highest and HLA-C lowest.

CDR3 size: 15 residues. Trimming took 2 bases from V and 1 from J, leaving 9 bases between them. In germline, CDR1 is MNHNS, CDR2 SASEGT. There were likely unrecorded immune exposures, though donors were nominally healthy when sampled. Primers for the PCR totalled 60 Vbeta and 13 Jbeta. Produced via immunoSEQ multiplex PCR; TCRdb's table is partial and in-frame only. The table includes approximately 76,000 clones, around 70% detected once. Concerning this clone itself: The antigen is undetermined.

This sequence was found in a woman in her thirties or forties in good health and CMV-seropositive. The chain combines TRBV6-1 with TRBJ1-5, with TRBD1 as a possible D gene (5 bases). Sequences were obtained from PBMCs. The CDR3 DNA reads TGTGCCAGCAGTGAATGGGGGGAAAGCAATCAGCCCCAGCATTTT. Translating it yields CASSEWGESNQPQHF.